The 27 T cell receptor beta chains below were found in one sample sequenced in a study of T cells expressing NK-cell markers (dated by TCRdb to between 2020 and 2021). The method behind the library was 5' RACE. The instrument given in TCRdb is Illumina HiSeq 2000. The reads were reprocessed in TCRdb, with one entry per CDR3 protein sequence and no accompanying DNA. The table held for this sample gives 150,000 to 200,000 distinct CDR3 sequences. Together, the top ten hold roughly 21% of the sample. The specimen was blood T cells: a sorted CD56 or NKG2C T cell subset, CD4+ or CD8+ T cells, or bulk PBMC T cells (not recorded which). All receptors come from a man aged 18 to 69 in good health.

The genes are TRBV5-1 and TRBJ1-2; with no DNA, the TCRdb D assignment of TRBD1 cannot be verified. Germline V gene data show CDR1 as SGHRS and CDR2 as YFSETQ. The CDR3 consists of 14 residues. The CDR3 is CASSYTDRGYGYTF.

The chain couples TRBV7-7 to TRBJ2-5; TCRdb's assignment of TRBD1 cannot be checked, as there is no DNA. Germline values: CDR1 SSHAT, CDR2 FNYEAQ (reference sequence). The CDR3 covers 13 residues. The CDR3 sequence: CAGHGQPQETQYF.

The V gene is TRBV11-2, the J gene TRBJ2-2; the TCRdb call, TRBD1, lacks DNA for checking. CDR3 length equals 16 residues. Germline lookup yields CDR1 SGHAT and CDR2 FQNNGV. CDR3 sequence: CASSRWDRAYTGELFF.

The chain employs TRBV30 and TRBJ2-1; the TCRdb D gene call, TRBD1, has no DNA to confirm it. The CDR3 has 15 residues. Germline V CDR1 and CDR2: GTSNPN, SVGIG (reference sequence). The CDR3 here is CAWSWDRGGVDEQFF.

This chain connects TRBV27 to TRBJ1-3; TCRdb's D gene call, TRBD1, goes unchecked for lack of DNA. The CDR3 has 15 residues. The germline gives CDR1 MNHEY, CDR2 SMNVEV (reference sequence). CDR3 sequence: CARDRRSGPGNTIYF.

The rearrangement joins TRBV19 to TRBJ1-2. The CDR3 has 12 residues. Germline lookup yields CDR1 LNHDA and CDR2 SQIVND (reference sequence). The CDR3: CASTSGGQGPTF.

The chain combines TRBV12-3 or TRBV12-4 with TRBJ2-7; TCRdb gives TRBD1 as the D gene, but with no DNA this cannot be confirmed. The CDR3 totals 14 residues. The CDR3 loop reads CASSPVGSSYEQYF.

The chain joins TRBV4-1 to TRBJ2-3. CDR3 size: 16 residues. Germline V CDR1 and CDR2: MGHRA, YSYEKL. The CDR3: CASSLFHADSTDTQYF.

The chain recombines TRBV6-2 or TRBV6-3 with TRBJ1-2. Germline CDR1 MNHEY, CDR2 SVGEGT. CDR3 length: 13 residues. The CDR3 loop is CASSYGELYGYTF.

The chain's CDR3 is CASSEFNSGAAYNEQFF. This chain uses TRBV25-1 with TRBJ2-1; TCRdb picks TRBD2, but there is no DNA to check that call. Per germline, CDR1 MGHDK and CDR2 SYGVNS. CDR3 length: 17 residues.

CDR3 sequence: CSARDPLAELYEQYF. The V gene is TRBV20-1, the J gene TRBJ2-7. Looked up from germline, CDR1 is DFQATT and CDR2 is SNEGSKA (reference sequence). The CDR3 length is 15 residues.

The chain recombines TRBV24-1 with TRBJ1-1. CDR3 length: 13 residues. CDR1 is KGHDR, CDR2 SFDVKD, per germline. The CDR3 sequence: CATSIYRAPEAFF.

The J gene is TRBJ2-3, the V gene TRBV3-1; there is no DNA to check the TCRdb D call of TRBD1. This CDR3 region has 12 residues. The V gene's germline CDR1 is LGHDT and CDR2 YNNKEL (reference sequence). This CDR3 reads CASSRTGDTQYF.

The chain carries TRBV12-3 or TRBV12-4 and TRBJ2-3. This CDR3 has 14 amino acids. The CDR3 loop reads CASSLRVVTDTQYF.

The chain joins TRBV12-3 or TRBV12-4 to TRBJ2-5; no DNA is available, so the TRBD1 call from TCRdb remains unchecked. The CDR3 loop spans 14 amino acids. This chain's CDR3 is CASSLSGREETQYF.

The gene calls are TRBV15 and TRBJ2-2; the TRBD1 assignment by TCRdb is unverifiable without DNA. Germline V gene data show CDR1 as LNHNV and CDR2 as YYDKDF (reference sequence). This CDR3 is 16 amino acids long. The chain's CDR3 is CATSPSRGTYAGELFF. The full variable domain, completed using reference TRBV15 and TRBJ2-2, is DAMVIQNPRYQVTQFGKPVTLSCSQTLNHNVMYWYQQKSSQAPKLLFHYYDKDFNNEADTPDNFQSRRPNTSFCFLDIRSPGLGDTAMYLCATSPSRGTYAGELFFGEGSRLTVL.

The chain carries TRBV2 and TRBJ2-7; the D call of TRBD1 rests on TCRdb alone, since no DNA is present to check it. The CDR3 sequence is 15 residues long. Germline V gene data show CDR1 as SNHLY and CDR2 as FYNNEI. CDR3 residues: CASSARQEGIYEQYF.

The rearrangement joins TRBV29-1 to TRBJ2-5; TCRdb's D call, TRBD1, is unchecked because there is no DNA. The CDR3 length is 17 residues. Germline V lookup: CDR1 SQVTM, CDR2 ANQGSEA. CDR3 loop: CSVDGTPEALYQETQYF. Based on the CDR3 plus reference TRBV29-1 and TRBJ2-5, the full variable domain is SAVISQKPSRDICQRGTSLTIQCQVDSQVTMMFWYRQQPGQSLTLIATANQGSEATYESGFVIDKFPISRPNLTFSTLTVSNMSPEDSSIYLCSVDGTPEALYQETQYFGPGTRLLVL.

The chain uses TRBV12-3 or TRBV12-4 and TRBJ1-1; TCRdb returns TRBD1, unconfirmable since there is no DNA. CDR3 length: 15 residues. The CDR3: CASSFFEGQNTEAFF.

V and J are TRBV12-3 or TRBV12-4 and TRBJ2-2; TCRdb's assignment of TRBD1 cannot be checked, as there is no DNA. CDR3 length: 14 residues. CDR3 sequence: CASSLGGNTGELFF.

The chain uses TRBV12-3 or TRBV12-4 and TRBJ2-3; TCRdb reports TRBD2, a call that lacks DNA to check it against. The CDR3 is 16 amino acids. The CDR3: CASSDPLAGGRDTQYF.

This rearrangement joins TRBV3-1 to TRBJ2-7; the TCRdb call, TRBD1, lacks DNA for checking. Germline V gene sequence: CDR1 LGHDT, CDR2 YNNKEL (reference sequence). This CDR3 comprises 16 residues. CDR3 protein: CASSLRGAGERYEQYF.

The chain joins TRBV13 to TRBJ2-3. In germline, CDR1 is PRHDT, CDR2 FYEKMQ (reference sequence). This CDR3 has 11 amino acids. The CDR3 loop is CASKSTDTQYF.

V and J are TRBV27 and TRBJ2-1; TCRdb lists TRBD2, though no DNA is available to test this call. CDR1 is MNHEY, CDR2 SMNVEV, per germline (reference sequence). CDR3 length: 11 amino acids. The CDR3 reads CASSFGGVQFF.

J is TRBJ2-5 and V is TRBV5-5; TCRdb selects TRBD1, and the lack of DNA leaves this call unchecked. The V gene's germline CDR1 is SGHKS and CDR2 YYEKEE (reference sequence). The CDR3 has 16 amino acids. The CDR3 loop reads CASSKPGQGRKETQYF.

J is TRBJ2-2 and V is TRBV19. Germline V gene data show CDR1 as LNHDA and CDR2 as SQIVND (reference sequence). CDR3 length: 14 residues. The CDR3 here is CASRNRMVAGELFF.

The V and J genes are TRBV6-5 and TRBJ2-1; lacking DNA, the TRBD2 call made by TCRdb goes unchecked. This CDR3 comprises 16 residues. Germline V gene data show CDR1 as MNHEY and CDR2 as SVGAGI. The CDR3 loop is CASSLSGTSLENEQFF.